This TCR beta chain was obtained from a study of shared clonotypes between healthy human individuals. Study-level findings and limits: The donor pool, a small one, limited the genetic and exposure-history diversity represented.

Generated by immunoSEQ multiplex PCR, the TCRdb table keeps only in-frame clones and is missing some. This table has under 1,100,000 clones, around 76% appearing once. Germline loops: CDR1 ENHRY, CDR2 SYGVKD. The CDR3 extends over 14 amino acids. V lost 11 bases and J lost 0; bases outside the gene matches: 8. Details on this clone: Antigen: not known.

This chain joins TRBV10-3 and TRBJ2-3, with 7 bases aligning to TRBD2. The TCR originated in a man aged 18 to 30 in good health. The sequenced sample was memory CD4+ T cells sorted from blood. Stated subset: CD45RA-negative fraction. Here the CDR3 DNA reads TGTGCCCTCCAAGCGGGGCCGAGCACAGATACGCAGTATTTT. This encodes CALQAGPSTDTQYF.